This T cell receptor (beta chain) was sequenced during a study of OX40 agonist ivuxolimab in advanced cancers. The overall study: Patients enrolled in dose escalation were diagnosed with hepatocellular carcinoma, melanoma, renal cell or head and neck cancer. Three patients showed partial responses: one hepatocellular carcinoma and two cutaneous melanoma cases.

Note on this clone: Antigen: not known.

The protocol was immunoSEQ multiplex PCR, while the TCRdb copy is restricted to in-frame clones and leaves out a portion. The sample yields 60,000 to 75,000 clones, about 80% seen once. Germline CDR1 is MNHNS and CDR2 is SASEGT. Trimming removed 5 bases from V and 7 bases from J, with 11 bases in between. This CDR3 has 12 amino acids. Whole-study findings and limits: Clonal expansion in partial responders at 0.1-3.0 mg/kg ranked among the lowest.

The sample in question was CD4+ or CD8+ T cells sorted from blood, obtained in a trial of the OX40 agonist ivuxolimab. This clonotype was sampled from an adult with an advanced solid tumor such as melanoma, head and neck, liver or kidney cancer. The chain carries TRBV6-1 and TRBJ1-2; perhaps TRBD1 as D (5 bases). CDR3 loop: CASSLTGTGYTF. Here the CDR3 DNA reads TGTGCCAGCAGTTTGACGGGGACTGGCTACACCTTC.